Listed here are 21 T cell receptor beta chains from one sample, sequenced in a study of beta chain features in type 1 diabetes. General study findings and limits: Type 1 diabetes patients had moderately but significantly shorter TCRB CDR3s in all four CD4+ subsets.

All of the isolated RNA was reverse transcribed, so expressed TCRB transcripts were sequenced. Assay: immunoSEQ multiplex PCR; the TCRdb copy retains only in-frame clones and omits some. The sample has around 260,000 clones; about 23% are singletons. Their antigen targets remain unknown. The sequenced sample consisted of naive CD4+ T cells from blood. Source of these receptors: a woman in her 30s with type 1 diabetes.

The table lists this clone with a few counts. V usage is TRBV18 and J usage is TRBJ2-1; TRBD1 is a possible D gene (6 bases). CDR1 is KGHSH, CDR2 LQKENI, per germline. The CDR3 consists of 13 residues. The V gene lost 3 bases and the J gene lost 10 bases, with 13 bases spanning the gap. The CDR3 DNA sequence: TGTGCCAGCTCACCCCAAACCGACAGGGAGCAGTTCTTC. Residues: CASSPQTDREQFF. The variable domain in full, completed from reference TRBV18 and TRBJ2-1, reads NAGVMQNPRHLVRRRGQEARLRCSPMKGHSHVYWYRQLPEEGLKFMVYLQKENIIDESGMPKERFSAEFPKEGPSILRIQQVVRGDSAAYFCASSPQTDREQFFGPGTRLTVL.

The J gene is TRBJ2-3, the V gene TRBV27, with 7 bases that match TRBD2. The V and J ends lost 4 bases and 10 bases, in that order; junction bases with no gene match: 5. This CDR3 region has 12 residues. Germline CDR1 and CDR2: MNHEY and SMNVEV (reference sequence). The CDR3 sequence: CASSSRLAAQYF. For the CDR3, the DNA is TGTGCCAGCAGTTCCCGACTAGCCGCGCAGTATTTT.

The chain has TRBV19 and TRBJ2-2, with 9 nucleotides matching TRBD2. With V trimmed by 11 bases and J by 4 bases, 11 bases remained unmatched. This CDR3 has 15 amino acids. Germline V gene data show CDR1 as LNHDA and CDR2 as SQIVND (reference sequence). The CDR3 nucleotides read TGTGCCTCGATAGCGGGAGTGCGTAGCACCGGGGAGCTGTTTTTT. Translated, it gives CASIAGVRSTGELFF.

The chain employs TRBV13 and TRBJ2-7; TRBD1 matches at 7 bases. This CDR3 region has 18 residues. Germline V gene lookup returns CDR1 PRHDT and CDR2 FYEKMQ (reference sequence). V was pared by 5 bases and J by 3 bases, with 19 bases of the junction left unmatched. DNA for the CDR3: TGTGCCAGCAGCCAACGTCAGACGGGTACAGGGGCCCGCTACGAGCAGTACTTC. Protein sequence: CASSQRQTGTGARYEQYF.

This clone has only a few counts. The rearrangement joins TRBV5-1 to TRBJ2-1; D is possibly TRBD2 (6 bases). The CDR3 contains 16 residues. In germline, CDR1 is SGHRS, CDR2 YFSETQ. V shed 0 bases and J shed 12 bases, with 22 bases lying between them. The CDR3 DNA sequence: TGCGCCAGCAGCTTGGCCGAGCTTCTGGAGGGGAGTAGGCAGTTCTTC. It codes for CASSLAELLEGSRQFF.

The chain couples TRBV6-1 to TRBJ1-2; possible D gene TRBD1, 6 bases. This CDR3 contains 14 residues. The V end lost 4 bases, the J end lost 5 bases, and 14 bases lay between the germline ends. Per germline, CDR1 MNHNS and CDR2 SASEGT. CDR3 region: CASSVRDTVYGYTF. DNA for the CDR3: TGTGCCAGCAGTGTACGGGACACCGTTTATGGCTACACCTTC.

The V gene is TRBV30, the J gene TRBJ2-5; 7 bases fit TRBD2. The CDR3 totals 14 residues. V lost 0 bases and J lost 5; bases outside the gene matches: 6. Germline loops: CDR1 GTSNPN, CDR2 SVGIG (reference sequence). CDR3 amino acids: CAWSVLASRETQYF. The CDR3 coding sequence is TGTGCCTGGAGTGTACTAGCGTCACGGGAGACCCAGTACTTC. The variable domain in full, with the rest retrieved from reference TRBV30 and TRBJ2-5, is SQTIHQWPATLVQPVGSPLSLECTVEGTSNPNLYWYRQAAGRGLQLLFYSVGIGQISSEVPQNLSASRPQDRQFILSSKKLLLSDSGFYLCAWSVLASRETQYFGPGTRLLVL.

The chain employs TRBV7-9 and TRBJ2-3; D might be TRBD2 (5 bases). Deletions cut 3 bases from V and 0 bases from J, with 10 bases between. CDR1 and CDR2 from the germline V gene are SEHNR and FQNEAQ (reference sequence). This CDR3 has 15 residues. The CDR3: CASSFERPSTDTQYF. The CDR3 DNA is TGTGCCAGCAGCTTCGAGCGGCCTAGCACAGATACGCAGTATTTT.

This chain links TRBV19 with TRBJ2-1; 7 nucleotides align to TRBD2. The CDR3 extends over 15 amino acids. V gave up 4 bases and J gave up 4 bases; unmatched junction bases: 7. CDR1 and CDR2 from the germline V gene are LNHDA and SQIVND (reference sequence). The CDR3 bases are TGTGCCAGTAGTAATCTGGCGGGGGTATACAATGAGCAGTTCTTC. Protein: CASSNLAGVYNEQFF.

This chain joins TRBV2 and TRBJ1-5; weak D call: TRBD1 (6 bases). V was cut by 8 bases and J by 2 bases, with 13 bases left in between. CDR1 and CDR2 (germline): SNHLY, FYNNEI. This CDR3 has 14 amino acids. CDR3 in amino acids: CASGQGGGNQPQHF. CDR3 nucleotides: TGTGCCAGCGGGCAAGGGGGGGGCAATCAGCCCCAGCATTTT. Full variable domain (rest looked up from reference TRBV2 and TRBJ1-5): EPEVTQTPSHQVTQMGQEVILRCVPISNHLYFYWYRQILGQKVEFLVSFYNNEISEKSEIFDDQFSVERPDGSNFTLKIRSTKLEDSAMYFCASGQGGGNQPQHFGDGTRLSIL.

The chain couples TRBV29-1 to TRBJ2-7, with D unresolved. V was shortened by 3 bases and J by 0 bases, with 15 bases between the two germline ends. Germline assignment: CDR1 SQVTM and CDR2 ANQGSEA. This CDR3 has 15 residues. The CDR3 loop reads CSVDGPGSNSYEQYF. CDR3 sequence (DNA): TGCAGCGTTGACGGCCCAGGATCCAACTCCTACGAGCAGTACTTC.

This clone was picked up a small number of times. The chain combines TRBV5-6 with TRBJ2-1; D unresolved. CDR1 is SGHDT and CDR2 is YYEEEE in the germline V gene. Trimming took 4 bases from V and 8 from J, leaving 10 bases between them. This CDR3 has 12 residues. For the CDR3, the DNA is TGTGCCAGCAGCCTCTATGAATATGAGCAGTTCTTC. It translates to CASSLYEYEQFF.

The chain combines TRBV29-1 with TRBJ2-3; possible D gene TRBD1, 5 bases. Germline values: CDR1 SQVTM, CDR2 ANQGSEA. The CDR3 loop spans 13 amino acids. Trimming took off 7 bases at V and 5 bases at J, with 16 bases between the two ends. CDR3 bases: TGCAGCGCCCTCTTGGGCCAGGGAGATACGCAGTATTTT. It translates to CSALLGQGDTQYF.

This clone was observed a few times. The CDR3 loop is CASSFPAEVYGYTF. CDR3 DNA: TGTGCCAGCAGCTTTCCGGCGGAGGTGTATGGCTACACCTTC. The V and J genes are TRBV4-2 and TRBJ1-2; no reliable D call. This CDR3 has 14 amino acids. Trimming removed 5 bases at V and 5 bases at J, with 15 bases between. The germline CDR1 and CDR2 sequences are LGHNA and YNFKEQ.

In its sample, this clone was seen a few times. The same CDR3 arises from other DNA sequences in this sample as well. The rearrangement joins TRBV5-1 to TRBJ2-7; 10 nucleotides agree with TRBD1. V gave up 2 bases and J gave up 2 bases; unmatched junction bases: 1. The CDR3 is 14 residues long. Germline CDR1 SGHRS, CDR2 YFSETQ. The CDR3 bases are TGCGCCAGCAGCTTAGGGACAGGGGCCTACGAGCAGTACTTC. It is translated as CASSLGTGAYEQYF. The entire variable domain, with the rest obtained from reference TRBV5-1 and TRBJ2-7, is as follows: KAGVTQTPRYLIKTRGQQVTLSCSPISGHRSVSWYQQTPGQGLQFLFEYFSETQRNKGNFPGRFSGRQFSNSRSEMNVSTLELGDSALYLCASSLGTGAYEQYFGPGTRLTVT.

In this sample, this clone turned up a few times. DNA of the CDR3: TGCGCCAGCAGCCAATCTAGGCTAAAACTGTTTTTT. Protein sequence: CASSQSRLKLFF. The genes are TRBV4-1 and TRBJ1-4; D not certain. Deletions cut 2 bases from V and 10 bases from J, with 8 bases between. The CDR3 is 12 residues long. From germline, CDR1 is MGHRA and CDR2 YSYEKL.

This clone was seen more than once but under ten times. The V call is TRBV7-9, the J call TRBJ2-5, with D possibly matching TRBD1 (6 bases). V dropped 5 bases and J dropped 7 bases, with 20 bases sitting between them. CDR1 is SEHNR and CDR2 is FQNEAQ in the germline V gene (reference sequence). The length of the CDR3 is 15 residues. The chain's CDR3 is CASSETGEALGTQYF. CDR3 coding DNA: TGTGCCAGCAGCGAGACAGGAGAAGCGTTGGGGACCCAGTACTTC.

The chain couples TRBV29-1 to TRBJ2-5; D gene unclear. V was shortened by 2 bases and J by 4 bases, with 11 bases between the two germline ends. The CDR3 runs 13 residues. The germline V gene encodes CDR1 SQVTM and CDR2 ANQGSEA. CDR3: CSVEYTVRETQYF. The CDR3 region has the DNA TGCAGCGTTGAATATACGGTACGAGAGACCCAGTACTTC.

This clone was detected only a few times. The rearrangement joins TRBV10-3 to TRBJ1-2, with D perhaps TRBD1 (5 bases). The CDR3 sequence is 15 residues long. V lost 4 bases to trimming and J lost 4 bases, with 16 bases between them. Germline CDR1 and CDR2: ENHRY and SYGVKD. The CDR3 loop is CAISGAGGSGYGYTF. The CDR3 nucleotides read TGTGCCATCAGTGGCGCGGGGGGGTCCGGCTATGGCTACACCTTC.

This clone was counted only a few times. Other DNA sequences in the same sample also yield this CDR3. In DNA, the CDR3 is TGCAGTGCTAGCTTGTACGAGCAGTACTTC. Residues: CSASLYEQYF. The chain joins TRBV20-1 to TRBJ2-7; D call uncertain. With 3 bases removed from V and 4 bases from J, the gap between germline ends came to 4 bases. This CDR3 spans 10 amino acids. CDR1 is DFQATT, CDR2 SNEGSKA, per germline (reference sequence).

This rearrangement joins TRBV2 to TRBJ2-7, with 8 bases lining up with TRBD2. Losses at the gene ends were 3 bases for V and 1 base for J; bases not matched to a gene: 2. Germline loops: CDR1 SNHLY, CDR2 FYNNEI. This CDR3 comprises 14 residues. The CDR3, as DNA: TGTGCCAGCAGTGATCAGCGGGAGTCCTACGAGCAGTACTTC. Translation: CASSDQRESYEQYF.